The clone carrying this T cell receptor beta chain turned up a few times. The sample originates from a study of blood T cells in healthy people across ages. Through a sample-barcoded 5' primer and a J-beta primer mix, a second PCR was run for roughly 7 to 12 cycles. Using its own MiXCR run on the 5' RACE reads, TCRdb lists one record per CDR3 protein. The sample records 1,500,000 or so distinct CDR3 sequences, 42% being singletons. The CDR3 loop spans 17 amino acids. V dropped 5 bases and J dropped 0; count of bases not matched to a gene: 10. Germline V gene data show CDR1 as MDHEN and CDR2 as SYDVKM.

The chain couples TRBV28 to TRBJ2-1, with 7 bases that match TRBD2. Sequencing was done on a sample of blood. The TCR sequence derives from a woman aged 18-29 years in good health. Here the CDR3 DNA reads TGTGCCAGCAGTCCTCGGGACTATGTTAGCTCCTACAATGAGCAGTTCTTC. Translation gives CASSPRDYVSSYNEQFF.